The 27 T cell receptor beta chains below come from one sample, sequenced in a study of T cell responses to AZD1222 COVID-19 vaccine. Using immunoSEQ multiplex PCR, the repertoire was profiled, and TCRdb retains in-frame clones only, with some absent. The sample carries about 140,000 clones, roughly 93% recorded once. Sequencing was performed on peripheral blood, taken after recovery from COVID-19. The receptors stem from an adult who had recovered from COVID-19.

V usage is TRBV19 and J usage is TRBJ1-1; tentatively, D is TRBD1 (6 bases). This CDR3 spans 14 amino acids. The V and J ends lost 5 bases and 1 base respectively, with 11 bases between them. Germline assignment: CDR1 LNHDA and CDR2 SQIVND (reference sequence). The CDR3 sequence is CASSVRGGNTEAFF. DNA for the CDR3: TGTGCCAGTAGTGTGAGAGGGGGGAACACTGAAGCTTTCTTT.

This clone was found a few times. The V gene is TRBV30, the J gene TRBJ1-5, with D perhaps matching TRBD1 (5 bases). CDR3 size: 16 residues. CDR1 is GTSNPN, CDR2 SVGIG, per germline (reference sequence). V dropped 3 bases and J dropped 2 bases, with 17 bases sitting between them. The CDR3 region has the DNA TGTGCCTGGAGACCCGGGGGAGGAGGGGGCAATCAGCCCCAGCATTTT. It encodes CAWRPGGGGGNQPQHF.

This clone was seen only once. The chain employs TRBV5-4 and TRBJ1-3; 9 bases line up with TRBD1. The CDR3 runs to 14 residues. The ends lost 4 bases at V and 7 bases at J; junction bases unmatched: 6. Germline V gene lookup returns CDR1 SGHNT and CDR2 YYREEE (reference sequence). The CDR3 DNA is TGTGCCAGCAGCGTGGGGACAGGGAGGAACACCATATATTTT. This encodes CASSVGTGRNTIYF.

The J gene is TRBJ2-7, the V gene TRBV29-1, with TRBD1 identical over 9 bases. The CDR3 runs to 13 residues. CDR1 is SQVTM, CDR2 ANQGSEA, per germline. V lost 5 bases and J lost 6; bases outside the gene matches: 8. CDR3 loop: CSVRTQGAGEQYF. The CDR3 bases are TGCAGCGTTAGGACACAGGGGGCTGGCGAGCAGTACTTC.

The chain combines TRBV7-2 with TRBJ1-2; 8 nucleotides align to TRBD1. The CDR3 covers 17 residues. V was clipped by 1 base and J by 5 bases; unmatched bases: 12. Germline loops: CDR1 SGHTA, CDR2 FQGNSA. CDR3 sequence reads: CASSLVAGGAEFYGYTF. CDR3 bases: TGTGCCAGCAGCTTAGTGGCAGGGGGCGCGGAGTTTTATGGCTACACCTTC.

This chain links TRBV28 with TRBJ1-2; no reliable D call. This CDR3 is built from 13 residues. Per the germline V gene, CDR1 is MDHEN and CDR2 is SYDVKM. Trimming shortened V by 3 bases and J by 8 bases, and 13 bases separated the two germline ends. The CDR3 sequence: CASSFDEVRGYTF. The CDR3 nucleotides read TGTGCCAGCAGTTTTGACGAGGTCCGGGGCTACACCTTC.

The rearrangement links TRBV19 to TRBJ2-5; 8 positions agree with TRBD1. The CDR3 runs to 16 residues. V lost 4 bases to trimming and J lost 3 bases; unmatched junction nucleotides: 10. Germline values: CDR1 LNHDA, CDR2 SQIVND (reference sequence). The CDR3: CASSTPGQVSKETQYF. The CDR3 region has the DNA TGTGCCAGTAGTACACCGGGACAGGTCTCTAAAGAGACCCAGTACTTC. The full variable domain, its missing parts supplied by reference TRBV19 and TRBJ2-5, is DGGITQSPKYLFRKEGQNVTLSCEQNLNHDAMYWYRQDPGQGLRLIYYSQIVNDFQKGDIAEGYSVSREKKESFPLTVTSAQKNPTAFYLCASSTPGQVSKETQYFGPGTRLLVL.

This sequence joins TRBV29-1 and TRBJ2-7; TRBD1 matches 10 bases. There are 14 residues in the CDR3. V lost 4 bases to trimming and J lost 5 bases; unmatched junction nucleotides: 8. CDR1 SQVTM and CDR2 ANQGSEA come from the germline V gene. Here the CDR3 reads CSVGPGQGSDEQYF. The DNA of the CDR3 is TGCAGCGTTGGTCCGGGACAGGGGTCGGACGAGCAGTACTTC.

The chain uses TRBV30 and TRBJ2-7; 10 bases align to TRBD2. This CDR3 has 16 amino acids. The ends lost 0 bases at V and 6 bases at J; junction bases unmatched: 11. Per the germline V gene, CDR1 is GTSNPN and CDR2 is SVGIG (reference sequence). CDR3 protein: CAWSVRSSGGGGEQYF. As DNA, the CDR3 is TGTGCCTGGAGTGTAAGGTCTAGCGGGGGCGGGGGCGAGCAGTACTTC. Based on the CDR3 plus reference TRBV30 and TRBJ2-7, the full variable domain is SQTIHQWPATLVQPVGSPLSLECTVEGTSNPNLYWYRQAAGRGLQLLFYSVGIGQISSEVPQNLSASRPQDRQFILSSKKLLLSDSGFYLCAWSVRSSGGGGEQYFGPGTRLTVT.

This clone was detected once. The chain links TRBV3-1 (or the pseudogene TRBV3-2) to TRBJ1-6; TRBD1 matches at 9 bases. This CDR3 has 15 residues. Germline V gene sequence: CDR1 LGHDT, CDR2 YNNKEL (reference sequence). Trimming took 4 bases from V and 10 from J; bases not matched to a gene: 8. The CDR3 DNA follows: TGTGCCAGCAGCCCGGGGGACAGGGAAGTATCACCCCTCCACTTT. Translation gives CASSPGDREVSPLHF.

The chain combines TRBV10-3 with TRBJ2-1, with 10 nucleotides matching TRBD2. V shed 0 bases and J 9 bases; nucleotides not matched to a gene: 8. The CDR3 consists of 16 residues. Germline V CDR1 and CDR2: ENHRY, SYGVKD. CDR3 DNA sequence: TGTGCCATCAGTGAGTCTAGCGGGAGGATAAATTTTGAGCAGTTCTTC. Encoded protein: CAISESSGRINFEQFF.

The V gene is TRBV29-1, the J gene TRBJ2-1, with D tentatively TRBD2 (5 bases). CDR1 and CDR2 (germline): SQVTM, ANQGSEA. This CDR3 is 10 amino acids long. CDR3 protein: CGSWDNEQFF. CDR3 nucleotide sequence: TGCGGGAGTTGGGACAATGAGCAGTTCTTC.

V usage is TRBV6-1 and J usage is TRBJ2-7, with TRBD2 matching over 9 bases. V lost 3 bases and J lost 9; bases outside the gene matches: 6. Germline loops: CDR1 MNHNS, CDR2 SASEGT. This CDR3 is built from 13 residues. CDR3 residues: CASSDLRTSVQYF. The CDR3 DNA reads as TGTGCCAGCAGTGACCTAAGGACTAGCGTGCAGTACTTC.

This sequence joins TRBV19 and TRBJ2-7; TRBD1 agrees at 9 bases. CDR3 size: 14 residues. Germline values: CDR1 LNHDA, CDR2 SQIVND (reference sequence). Trimming removed 3 bases from V and 5 bases from J; junction bases left unmatched: 5. The CDR3 here is CASSIARDRDEQYF. CDR3 coding DNA: TGTGCCAGTAGTATCGCCCGGGACAGGGACGAGCAGTACTTC.

This chain connects TRBV5-4 to TRBJ2-5, with a tentative D call TRBD2 (5 bases). Trimming shortened V by 4 bases and J by 2 bases, and 12 bases separated the two germline ends. This CDR3 has 14 residues. Germline V gives CDR1 SGHNT, CDR2 YYREEE (reference sequence). CDR3 nucleotide sequence: TGTGCCAGCAGCCCCTGGACTTTTCAAGAGACCCAGTACTTC. It yields the protein CASSPWTFQETQYF.

The chain links TRBV14 to TRBJ1-2, with a possible D match to TRBD1 (5 bases). The CDR3 consists of 17 residues. CDR1 SGHDN and CDR2 FVKESK come from the germline V gene. Trimming removed 4 bases at V and 1 base at J, with 19 bases between. The CDR3 reads CASSPLGEGRINYGYTF. The CDR3 bases are TGTGCCAGCAGCCCCCTGGGGGAGGGGAGGATTAACTATGGCTACACCTTC.

V and J are TRBV25-1 and TRBJ2-1, with D perhaps matching TRBD1 or TRBD2 (7 bases each). The CDR3 totals 15 residues. Germline lookup yields CDR1 MGHDK and CDR2 SYGVNS. V gave up 3 bases and J gave up 4 bases, with 13 bases separating them. The CDR3 region has the DNA TGTGCCAGCAGTGATTCAGGGGGGGGGTACAATGAGCAGTTCTTC. This codes for CASSDSGGGYNEQFF.

This sequence joins TRBV28 and TRBJ2-1; D gene ambiguous. In germline, CDR1 is MDHEN, CDR2 SYDVKM. Trimming left V 2 bases short and J 0 bases short, with 11 bases between. The CDR3 consists of 16 residues. The CDR3 DNA is TGTGCCAGCAGTTTAATGCGACGGAGCTCCTACAATGAGCAGTTCTTC. Its translation is CASSLMRRSSYNEQFF. Full variable domain (remainder filled in from reference TRBV28 and TRBJ2-1): DVKVTQSSRYLVKRTGEKVFLECVQDMDHENMFWYRQDPGLGLRLIYFSYDVKMKEKGDIPEGYSVSREKKERFSLILESASTNQTSMYLCASSLMRRSSYNEQFFGPGTRLTVL.

The rearrangement uses TRBV9 and TRBJ2-1; D could derive from TRBD1 or TRBD2 (6 bases each). CDR3 length: 15 residues. Per germline, CDR1 SGDLS and CDR2 YYNGEE. Trimming stripped 0 bases from V and 6 bases from J, with 13 bases between. Written as DNA, the CDR3 is TGTGCCAGCAGCGTAGAGGGGGACTTACTCAATGAGCAGTTCTTC. Translation gives CASSVEGDLLNEQFF.

The chain uses TRBV5-1 and TRBJ2-7; D not certain. Germline V CDR1 and CDR2: SGHRS, YFSETQ. Trimming cost V 0 bases and J 6 bases, with 10 bases left between them. The CDR3 runs 13 residues. The CDR3 DNA is TGCGCCAGCAGCTTGGACCCCACTTCCGAGCAGTACTTC. This sequence encodes CASSLDPTSEQYF.

The chain links TRBV6-6 to TRBJ2-5; perhaps TRBD1 as D (6 bases). This CDR3 region has 16 residues. Trimming removed 5 bases from V and 4 bases from J, with 20 bases in between. Germline CDR1 is MNHNY and CDR2 is SVGAGI (reference sequence). The CDR3 sequence: CASSRGTLMNGETQYF. The CDR3 DNA sequence: TGTGCCAGCAGTAGAGGGACACTAATGAATGGAGAGACCCAGTACTTC.

This clone was detected only once. The chain uses TRBV27 and TRBJ1-1; D unclear. CDR1 is MNHEY and CDR2 is SMNVEV in the germline V gene (reference sequence). This CDR3 is 15 amino acids long. V was clipped by 5 bases and J by 1 base, with 14 bases between them. The CDR3 reads CASSRLGLGNTEAFF. Here the CDR3 DNA reads TGTGCCAGCAGTCGCCTTGGGTTGGGGAACACTGAAGCTTTCTTT.

J is TRBJ1-3 and V is TRBV19; D gene uncertain. Per the germline V gene, CDR1 is LNHDA and CDR2 is SQIVND (reference sequence). The CDR3 has 16 residues. The V end was cut by 3 bases, the J end by 1 base, with 13 bases between. The DNA of the CDR3 is TGTGCCAGTAGTATTCAGACGGGAAAATCTGGAAACACCATATATTTT. Translated, it gives CASSIQTGKSGNTIYF.

The V and J genes are TRBV5-1 and TRBJ2-1; tentatively, D is TRBD1 (6 bases). The CDR3 is 16 residues long. Deletions cut 2 bases from V and 6 bases from J, with 18 bases between. Germline assignment: CDR1 SGHRS and CDR2 YFSETQ. The CDR3 nucleotides are TGCGCCAGCAGCTTAGCTTTGGCAGGGGCCGGCAATGAGCAGTTCTTC. This encodes CASSLALAGAGNEQFF.

This chain uses TRBV6-5 with TRBJ1-6; possibly TRBD1 for D (6 bases). This CDR3 is built from 14 residues. Germline lookup yields CDR1 MNHEY and CDR2 SVGAGI. Deletions cut 7 bases from V and 6 bases from J, with 13 bases between. The CDR3 here is CASTLDSLNSPLHF. DNA for the CDR3: TGTGCCAGCACCCTGGACAGTCTTAATTCACCCCTCCACTTT.

The chain employs TRBV19 and TRBJ1-5; 8 bases are a match to TRBD1. The V gene's germline CDR1 is LNHDA and CDR2 SQIVND (reference sequence). Losses at the gene ends were 0 bases for V and 4 bases for J; bases not matched to a gene: 5. This CDR3 is 16 amino acids long. The CDR3 DNA reads TGTGCCAGTAGTATAGATCACAACAGGGGGAATCAGCCCCAGCATTTT. This codes for CASSIDHNRGNQPQHF. The variable domain in full, completed from reference TRBV19 and TRBJ1-5, reads DGGITQSPKYLFRKEGQNVTLSCEQNLNHDAMYWYRQDPGQGLRLIYYSQIVNDFQKGDIAEGYSVSREKKESFPLTVTSAQKNPTAFYLCASSIDHNRGNQPQHFGDGTRLSIL.

V and J are TRBV6-6 and TRBJ1-4, with TRBD1 identical over 9 bases. Germline CDR1 and CDR2: MNHNY and SVGAGI (reference sequence). The CDR3 spans 19 residues. J lost 5 bases, V lost 5 bases, and 18 bases had no gene match. CDR3 nucleotides: TGTGCCAGCAGTCGACAGGGGGGGATTTCCTCCTTAGTCAATGAAAAACTGTTTTTT. This gives the protein CASSRQGGISSLVNEKLFF.